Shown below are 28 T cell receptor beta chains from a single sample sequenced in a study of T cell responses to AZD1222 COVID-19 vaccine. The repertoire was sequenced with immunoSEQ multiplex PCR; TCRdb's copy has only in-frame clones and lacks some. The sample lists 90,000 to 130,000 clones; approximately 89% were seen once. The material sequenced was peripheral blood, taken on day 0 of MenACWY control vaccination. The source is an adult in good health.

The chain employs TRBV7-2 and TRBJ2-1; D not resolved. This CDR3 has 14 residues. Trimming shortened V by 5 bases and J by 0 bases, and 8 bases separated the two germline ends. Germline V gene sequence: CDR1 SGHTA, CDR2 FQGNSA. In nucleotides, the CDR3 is TGTGCCAGCAGCCCACAGATCTCCTACAATGAGCAGTTCTTC. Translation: CASSPQISYNEQFF. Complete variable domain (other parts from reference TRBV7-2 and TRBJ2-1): GAGVSQSPSNKVTEKGKDVELRCDPISGHTALYWYRQSLGQGLEFLIYFQGNSAPDKSGLPSDRFSAERTGGSVSTLTIQRTQQEDSAVYLCASSPQISYNEQFFGPGTRLTVL.

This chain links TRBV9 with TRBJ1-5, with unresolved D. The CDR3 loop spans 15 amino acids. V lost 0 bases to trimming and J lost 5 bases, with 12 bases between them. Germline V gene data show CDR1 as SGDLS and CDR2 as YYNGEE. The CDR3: CASSVGWSGDQPQHF. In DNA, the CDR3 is TGTGCCAGCAGCGTAGGGTGGTCTGGAGATCAGCCCCAGCATTTT. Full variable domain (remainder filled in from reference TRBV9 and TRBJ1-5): DSGVTQTPKHLITATGQRVTLRCSPRSGDLSVYWYQQSLDQGLQFLIQYYNGEERAKGNILERFSAQQFPDLHSELNLSSLELGDSALYFCASSVGWSGDQPQHFGDGTRLSIL.

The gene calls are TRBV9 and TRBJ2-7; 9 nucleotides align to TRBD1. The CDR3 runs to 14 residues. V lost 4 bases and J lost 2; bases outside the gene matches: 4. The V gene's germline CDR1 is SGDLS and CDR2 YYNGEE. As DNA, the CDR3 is TGTGCCAGCAGCCCGCGACAGGGGGCCTACGAGCAGTACTTC. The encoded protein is CASSPRQGAYEQYF.

CDR3 sequence (DNA): TGTGCCAGCAGAGAAAGTGGGGTGAGGGACGAGCAGTACTTC. Residues: CASRESGVRDEQYF. The chain joins TRBV25-1 to TRBJ2-7; perhaps TRBD2 as D (5 bases). Germline V gene lookup returns CDR1 MGHDK and CDR2 SYGVNS. Deletions cut 6 bases from V and 5 bases from J, with 17 bases between. This CDR3 is built from 14 residues.

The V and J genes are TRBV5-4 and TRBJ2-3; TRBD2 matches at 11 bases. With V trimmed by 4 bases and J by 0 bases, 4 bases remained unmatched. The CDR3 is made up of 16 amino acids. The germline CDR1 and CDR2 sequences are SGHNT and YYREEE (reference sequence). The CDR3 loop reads CASSRGLAASTDTQYF. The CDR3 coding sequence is TGTGCCAGCAGCCGGGGACTAGCGGCTAGCACAGATACGCAGTATTTT.

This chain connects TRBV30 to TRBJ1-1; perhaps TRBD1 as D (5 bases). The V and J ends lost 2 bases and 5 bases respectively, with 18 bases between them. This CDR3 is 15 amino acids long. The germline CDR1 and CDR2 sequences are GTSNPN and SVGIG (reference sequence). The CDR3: CAWSPWDGSSTEAFF. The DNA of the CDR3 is TGTGCCTGGAGTCCTTGGGACGGCTCGTCGACTGAAGCTTTCTTT.

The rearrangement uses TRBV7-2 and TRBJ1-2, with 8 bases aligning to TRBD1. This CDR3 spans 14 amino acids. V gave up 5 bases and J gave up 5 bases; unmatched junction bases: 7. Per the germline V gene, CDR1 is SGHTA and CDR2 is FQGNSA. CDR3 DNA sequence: TGTGCCAGCAGCAAGCAGGGGGCTGGGTATGGCTACACCTTC. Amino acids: CASSKQGAGYGYTF.

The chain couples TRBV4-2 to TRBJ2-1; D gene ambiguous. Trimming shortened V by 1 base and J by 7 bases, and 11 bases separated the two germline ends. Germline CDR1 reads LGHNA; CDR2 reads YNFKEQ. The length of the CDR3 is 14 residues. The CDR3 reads CASSQVEGLNEQFF. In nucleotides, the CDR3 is TGTGCCAGCAGCCAAGTCGAAGGGCTGAATGAGCAGTTCTTC.

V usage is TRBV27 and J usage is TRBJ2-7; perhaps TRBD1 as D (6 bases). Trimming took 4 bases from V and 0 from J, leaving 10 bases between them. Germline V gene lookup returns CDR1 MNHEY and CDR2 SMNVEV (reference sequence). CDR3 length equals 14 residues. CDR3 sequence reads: CASSSRGGSYEQYF. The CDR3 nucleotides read TGTGCCAGCAGTTCCAGGGGTGGCTCCTACGAGCAGTACTTC.

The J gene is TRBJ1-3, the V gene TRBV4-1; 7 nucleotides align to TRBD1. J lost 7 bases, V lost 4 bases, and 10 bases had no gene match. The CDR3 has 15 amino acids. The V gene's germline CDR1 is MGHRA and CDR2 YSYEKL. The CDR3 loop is CASSRAGTASNTIYF. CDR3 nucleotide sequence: TGCGCCAGCAGCCGAGCAGGGACAGCCTCGAACACCATATATTTT.

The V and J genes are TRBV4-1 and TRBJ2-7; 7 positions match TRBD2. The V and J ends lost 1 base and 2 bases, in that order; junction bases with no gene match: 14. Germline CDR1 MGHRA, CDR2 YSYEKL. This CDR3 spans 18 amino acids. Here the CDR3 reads CASSQGGSGAGEPYEQYF. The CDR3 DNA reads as TGCGCCAGCAGCCAAGGGGGCAGTGGTGCGGGGGAGCCCTACGAGCAGTACTTC.

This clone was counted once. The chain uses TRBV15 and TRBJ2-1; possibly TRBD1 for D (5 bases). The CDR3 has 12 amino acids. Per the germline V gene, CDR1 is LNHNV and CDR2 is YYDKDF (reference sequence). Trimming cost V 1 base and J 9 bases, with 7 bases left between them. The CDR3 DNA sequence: TGTGCCACCAGCAGAGTCAGGGCTGAGCAGTTCTTC. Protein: CATSRVRAEQFF.

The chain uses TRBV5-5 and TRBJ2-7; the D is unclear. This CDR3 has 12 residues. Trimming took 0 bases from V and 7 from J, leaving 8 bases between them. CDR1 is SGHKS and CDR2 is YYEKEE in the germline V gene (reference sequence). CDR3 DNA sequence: TGTGCCAGCAGCTTGGCCTATGGAGAGCAGTACTTC. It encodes CASSLAYGEQYF.

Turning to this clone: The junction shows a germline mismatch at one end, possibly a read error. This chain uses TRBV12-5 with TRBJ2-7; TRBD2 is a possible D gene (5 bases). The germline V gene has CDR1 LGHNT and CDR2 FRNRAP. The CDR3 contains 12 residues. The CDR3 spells CASGSGWEPIFF. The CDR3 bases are TGTGCTAGTGGTTCCGGATGGGAGCCTATCTTCTTC.

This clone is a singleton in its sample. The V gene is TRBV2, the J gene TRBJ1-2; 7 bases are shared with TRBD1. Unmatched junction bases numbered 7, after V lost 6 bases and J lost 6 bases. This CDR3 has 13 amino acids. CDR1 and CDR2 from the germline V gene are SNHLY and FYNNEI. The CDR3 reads CASRRQGRDGYTF. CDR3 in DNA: TGTGCCAGCAGACGACAGGGAAGGGATGGCTACACCTTC.

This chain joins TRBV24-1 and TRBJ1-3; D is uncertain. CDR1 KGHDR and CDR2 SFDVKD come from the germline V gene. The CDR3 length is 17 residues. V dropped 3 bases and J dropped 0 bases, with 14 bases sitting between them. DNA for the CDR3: TGTGCCACCAGTGATCCGCGTCCTAGCTCCTCTGGAAACACCATATATTTT. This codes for CATSDPRPSSSGNTIYF.

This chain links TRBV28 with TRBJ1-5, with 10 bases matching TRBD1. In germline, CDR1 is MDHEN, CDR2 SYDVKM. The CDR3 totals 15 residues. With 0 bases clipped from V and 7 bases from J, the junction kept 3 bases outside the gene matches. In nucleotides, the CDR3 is TGTGCCAGCAGTTTATGGGACAGGGGGAGCCAGCCCCAGCATTTT. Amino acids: CASSLWDRGSQPQHF.

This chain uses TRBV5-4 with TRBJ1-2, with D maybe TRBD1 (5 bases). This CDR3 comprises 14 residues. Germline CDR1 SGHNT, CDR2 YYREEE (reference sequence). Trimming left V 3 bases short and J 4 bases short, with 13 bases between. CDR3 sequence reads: CASSSPFGGYGYTF. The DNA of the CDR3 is TGTGCCAGCAGCTCCCCCTTCGGGGGCTATGGCTACACCTTC.

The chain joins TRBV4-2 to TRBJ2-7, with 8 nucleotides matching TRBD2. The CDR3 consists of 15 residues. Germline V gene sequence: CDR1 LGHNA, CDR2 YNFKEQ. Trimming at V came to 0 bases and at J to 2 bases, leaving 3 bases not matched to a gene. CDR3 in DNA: TGTGCCAGCAGCCAAGAGGACGGGGGGGCCTACGAGCAGTACTTC. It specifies CASSQEDGGAYEQYF.

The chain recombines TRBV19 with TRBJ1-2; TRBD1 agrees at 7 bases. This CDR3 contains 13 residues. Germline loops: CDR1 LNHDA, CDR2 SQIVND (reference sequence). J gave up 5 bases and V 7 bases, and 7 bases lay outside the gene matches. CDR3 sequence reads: CASTTDRAYGYTF. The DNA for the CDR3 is TGTGCCAGTACCACAGACAGGGCTTATGGCTACACCTTC.

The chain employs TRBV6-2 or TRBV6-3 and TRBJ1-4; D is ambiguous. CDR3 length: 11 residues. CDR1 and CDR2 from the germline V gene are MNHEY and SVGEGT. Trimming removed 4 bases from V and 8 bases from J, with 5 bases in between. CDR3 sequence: CASSLAEKLFF. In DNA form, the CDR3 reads TGTGCCAGCAGTTTAGCGGAAAAACTGTTTTTT.

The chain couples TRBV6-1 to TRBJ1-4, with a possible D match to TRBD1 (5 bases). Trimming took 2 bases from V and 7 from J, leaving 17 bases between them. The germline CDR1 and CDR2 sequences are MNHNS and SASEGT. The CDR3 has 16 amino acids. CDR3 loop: CASSEKWGAGSEKLFF. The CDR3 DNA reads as TGTGCCAGCAGTGAAAAATGGGGCGCCGGGAGTGAAAAACTGTTTTTT.

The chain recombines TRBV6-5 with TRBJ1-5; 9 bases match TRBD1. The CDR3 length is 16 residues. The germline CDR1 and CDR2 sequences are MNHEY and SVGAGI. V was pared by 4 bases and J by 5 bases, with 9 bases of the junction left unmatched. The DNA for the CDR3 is TGTGCCAGCAGTTCCAGGGGACAGGGAAGACATCAGCCCCAGCATTTT. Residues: CASSSRGQGRHQPQHF.

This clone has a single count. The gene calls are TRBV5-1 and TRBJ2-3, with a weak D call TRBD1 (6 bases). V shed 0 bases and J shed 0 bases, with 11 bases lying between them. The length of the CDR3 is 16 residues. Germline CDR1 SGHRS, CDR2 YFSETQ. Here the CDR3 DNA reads TGCGCCAGCAGCTTGGGACAGGTTCTAAGCACAGATACGCAGTATTTT. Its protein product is CASSLGQVLSTDTQYF.

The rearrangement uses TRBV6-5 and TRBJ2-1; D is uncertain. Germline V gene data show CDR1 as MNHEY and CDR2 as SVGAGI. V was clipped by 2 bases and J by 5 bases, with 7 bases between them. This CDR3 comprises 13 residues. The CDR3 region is CASSYDRHNEQFF. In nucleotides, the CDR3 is TGTGCCAGCAGTTACGACCGCCACAATGAGCAGTTCTTC.

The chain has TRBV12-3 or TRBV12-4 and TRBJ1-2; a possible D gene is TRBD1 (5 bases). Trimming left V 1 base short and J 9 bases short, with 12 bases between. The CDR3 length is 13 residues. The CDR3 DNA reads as TGTGCCAGCAGTTTAGAGGGCAGGGTGCGCTACACCTTC. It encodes CASSLEGRVRYTF.

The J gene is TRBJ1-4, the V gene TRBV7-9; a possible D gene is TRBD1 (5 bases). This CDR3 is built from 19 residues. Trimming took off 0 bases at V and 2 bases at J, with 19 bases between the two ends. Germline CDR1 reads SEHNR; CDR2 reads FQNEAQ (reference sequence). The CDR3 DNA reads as TGTGCCAGCAGCTTAGCGGGGCGGGGCCCCGACCCTACTAATGAAAAACTGTTTTTT. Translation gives CASSLAGRGPDPTNEKLFF.

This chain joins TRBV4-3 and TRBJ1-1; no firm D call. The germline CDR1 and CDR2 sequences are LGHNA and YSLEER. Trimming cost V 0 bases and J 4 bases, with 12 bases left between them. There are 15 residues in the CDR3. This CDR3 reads CASSQEGGKLTEAFF. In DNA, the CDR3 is TGCGCCAGCAGCCAAGAAGGCGGGAAACTCACTGAAGCTTTCTTT.